This T cell receptor beta chain was sequenced during a study of long-term antiretroviral therapy in people with HIV. Sequencing used immunoSEQ v3.0 at survey level. Profiling relied on immunoSEQ multiplex PCR, and the TCRdb table lists in-frame clones only, not all of them. The table has about 18,000 clones, more than 70% seen once. General study points: Post-ART, diversity grew, though it stayed under transplant donor control levels.

With respect to this clone: Its antigen is as yet unknown.

Every one of the participants with HIV received treatment in the United States. The specimen comprised unsorted PBMCs, sampled at the start of antiretroviral therapy, before treatment. The source is a woman in her 40s with HIV.

CDR3 region: CASSPSDRDGYTF. As DNA, the CDR3 is TGTGCCAGCAGTCCCTCGGACAGGGATGGCTACACCTTC. The rearrangement uses TRBV28 and TRBJ1-2; 8 bases match TRBD1. Germline CDR1 and CDR2: MDHEN and SYDVKM. This CDR3 is 13 amino acids long. V dropped 5 bases and J dropped 6; count of bases not matched to a gene: 5.